This note documents a single T cell receptor beta chain sequence. Germline loops: CDR1 MDHEN, CDR2 SYDVKM. This CDR3 comprises 15 residues. V was pared by 2 bases and J by 6 bases, with 11 bases between. The sample comes from a study of blood T cell repertoires in COVID-19. Study as a whole: Acute and convalescent COVID-19 samples came from the United States, Italy and Spain. Nucleic acid was either cDNA or gDNA, and it came from T cells, B-cell-depleted T cells, or PBMCs.

How the authors handled the data: How many nucleated cells were present was estimated from reference gene primer amplification. TCRdb's copy holds only in-frame clones and misses some; the assay was immunoSEQ multiplex PCR. V and J calls and clone size come straight from that table; D and trimming were deduced from the DNA. The table shows 200,000 to 250,000 clones, with around 80% occurring only once. The sequenced sample was peripheral blood. The source of this sequence is an older woman with acute or convalescent COVID-19. This chain links TRBV28 with TRBJ1-6; no definite D call. The CDR3 DNA sequence: TGTGCCAGCAGTTTAGGGCAGAGGGTTAATTCACCCCTCCACTTT. Protein product: CASSLGQRVNSPLHF.